This is a list of T cell receptor beta chains from one sample in a study of T-cell memory formation after mild COVID-19. A single record per CDR3 protein comes from TCRdb applying MiXCR to the 5' RACE reads. The data show hundreds of thousands of distinct CDR3 sequences, roughly 18% seen once. The sequenced sample was PBMCs or a T cell subset sorted from them (not recorded which). The source is a man aged 18 to 29 who had mild COVID-19 (a few samples of this study predate the infection). Cell type and time point are not known. Each CDR3 is given with its conserved first and last residue. A D gene is named only where the DNA matches it firmly. Clone size is shown for a subset of rows, as once, few, many or a class of expanded clone.

d_gene,v_gene,abundance,j_gene,CDR3aa,CDR3nt
NA,TRBV12-3/TRBV12-4,few,TRBJ2-7,CASSGQREQYF,TGTGCCAGCAGTGGACAGAGAGAGCAGTACTTC
NA,TRBV4-1,NA,TRBJ1-4,CASSQEGSLGEKLFF,TGCGCCAGCAGCCAAGAAGGCAGTTTGGGAGAAAAACTGTTTTTT
NA,TRBV18,few,TRBJ2-5,CASSLASDETQYF,TGTGCCAGCTCGCTAGCTAGCGATGAGACCCAGTACTTC
TRBD1,TRBV6-5,NA,TRBJ1-1,CASGGTGSSEAFF,TGTGCCAGCGGGGGGACAGGGTCCTCTGAAGCTTTCTTT
NA,TRBV7-6,many,TRBJ1-1,CASSFGTNTEAFF,TGTGCCAGCAGCTTCGGGACTAACACTGAAGCTTTCTTT
NA,TRBV20-1,NA,TRBJ1-6,CSARRGYGSYNSPLHF,TGCAGTGCTAGACGCGGATATGGCTCCTATAATTCACCCCTCCACTTT
TRBD1,TRBV6-5,few,TRBJ1-4,CASRLTGRGGNEKLFF,TGTGCCAGCAGACTGACAGGGAGGGGGGGGAATGAAAAACTGTTTTTT
TRBD1,TRBV7-9,many,TRBJ2-7,CASSAGTGAPLAHEQYF,TGTGCCAGCAGCGCCGGGACAGGGGCCCCTCTGGCCCACGAGCAGTACTTC
NA,TRBV7-9,NA,TRBJ2-2,CASNRGGVQGTGELFF,TGTGCCAGCAACCGCGGGGGCGTACAGGGAACCGGGGAGCTGTTTTTT
NA,TRBV20-1,few,TRBJ1-1,CSARDLMRAGDTEAFF,TGCAGTGCTAGAGATCTCATGCGAGCGGGCGACACTGAAGCTTTCTTT
TRBD1,TRBV29-1,NA,TRBJ1-2,CSVEGQTNYGYTF,TGCAGCGTTGAGGGACAGACTAACTATGGCTACACCTTC
TRBD1,TRBV15,NA,TRBJ2-1,CATSIDRDEQFF,TGTGCCACCAGCATTGACAGGGATGAGCAGTTCTTC
NA,TRBV20-1,NA,TRBJ2-3,CSARGGFGDTQYF,TGCAGTGCTAGAGGCGGGTTCGGAGATACGCAGTATTTT
NA,TRBV6-1,NA,TRBJ2-2,CASSEPVKPNTGELFF,TGTGCCAGCAGTGAACCCGTTAAGCCGAACACCGGGGAGCTGTTTTTT
NA,TRBV6-6,NA,TRBJ2-5,CASSYGRVKTQYF,TGTGCCAGCAGTTACGGCAGGGTGAAGACCCAGTACTTC
NA,TRBV5-1,few,TRBJ2-3,CASSLSDNTDTQYF,TGCGCCAGCAGCTTGTCGGACAACACAGATACGCAGTATTTT
TRBD1,TRBV7-9,NA,TRBJ1-5,CASSERTGNQPQHF,TGTGCCAGCAGCGAAAGGACAGGGAATCAGCCCCAGCATTTT
NA,TRBV3-1,NA,TRBJ2-1,CASSQDTVDNEQFF,TGTGCCAGCAGCCAAGATACCGTCGACAATGAGCAGTTCTTC
NA,TRBV7-3,few,TRBJ1-1,CASSLLSVPNTEAFF,TGTGCCAGCAGCTTATTATCGGTTCCGAACACTGAAGCTTTCTTT
NA,TRBV4-3,few,TRBJ1-2,CASSQDLRWGREGYTF,TGCGCCAGCAGCCAAGATTTAAGGTGGGGGCGAGAAGGCTACACCTTC
NA,TRBV29-1,few,TRBJ1-2,CSVEIQGGGYTF,TGCAGCGTTGAAATACAGGGAGGTGGCTACACCTTC
NA,TRBV5-1,few,TRBJ1-1,CASSLGVGLNTEAFF,TGCGCCAGCAGCTTGGGTGTAGGACTGAACACTGAAGCTTTCTTT
NA,TRBV5-1,few,TRBJ1-4,CASSWGSGGVREKLFF,TGCGCCAGCAGCTGGGGGTCCGGGGGAGTCAGGGAAAAACTGTTTTTT
NA,TRBV20-1,few,TRBJ2-3,CSSWTRSTDTQYF,TGCAGTTCCTGGACGAGGAGCACAGATACGCAGTATTTT
NA,TRBV4-3,few,TRBJ1-1,CASSPTGEGPLNTEAFF,TGCGCCAGCAGCCCCACGGGGGAGGGCCCTCTGAACACTGAAGCTTTCTTT
NA,TRBV12-3/TRBV12-4,few,TRBJ2-2,CASSPYQNTGELFF,TGTGCCAGCAGCCCCTACCAGAACACCGGGGAGCTGTTTTTT
TRBD1,TRBV28,few,TRBJ2-1,CASLPGGTGSQGEQFF,TGTGCCAGCCTCCCCGGTGGGACAGGATCCCAGGGTGAGCAGTTCTTC
TRBD1,TRBV7-2,many,TRBJ2-5,CASSFSGGETQYF,TGTGCCAGCAGCTTTTCAGGGGGAGAGACCCAGTACTTC
NA,TRBV4-1,NA,TRBJ1-1,CASSQAPRLDTEAFF,TGCGCCAGCAGCCAAGCCCCTCGACTAGACACTGAAGCTTTCTTT
NA,TRBV5-1,many,TRBJ2-3,CASSSGASTDTQYF,TGCGCCAGCAGCTCGGGGGCTAGCACAGATACGCAGTATTTT
NA,TRBV12-3/TRBV12-4,NA,TRBJ1-1,CASRSGRGTEAFF,TGTGCCAGCAGGAGTGGTAGGGGCACTGAAGCTTTCTTT
TRBD1,TRBV7-9,NA,TRBJ1-4,CASSSRTGRDEKLFF,TGTGCCAGCAGCTCGCGGACAGGCAGGGATGAAAAACTGTTTTTT
TRBD1,TRBV20-1,NA,TRBJ2-3,CSASADRVDTQYF,TGCAGTGCTAGCGCGGACAGGGTGGATACGCAGTATTTT
TRBD1,TRBV28,NA,TRBJ2-7,CASSFYRGAYEQYF,TGTGCCAGCAGTTTCTACAGGGGTGCCTACGAGCAGTACTTC
NA,TRBV20-1,few,TRBJ2-7,CSARAGHSYEQYF,TGCAGTGCTAGAGCGGGACACTCCTACGAGCAGTACTTC
TRBD1,TRBV5-1,few,TRBJ1-1,CASSQGTGGEGTEAFF,TGCGCCAGCAGCCAAGGGACAGGGGGCGAGGGCACTGAAGCTTTCTTT
NA,TRBV5-1,many,TRBJ1-5,CASSVGEHSNQPQHF,TGCGCCAGCAGCGTCGGGGAGCATAGCAATCAGCCCCAGCATTTT
NA,TRBV4-2,few,TRBJ1-4,CASSPKRAGRVDANEKLFF,TGTGCCAGCAGCCCAAAGAGAGCTGGCAGGGTCGATGCTAATGAAAAACTGTTTTTT
NA,TRBV7-9,many,TRBJ1-1,CASRGGRDTEAFF,TGTGCCAGCAGGGGGGGTCGGGACACTGAAGCTTTCTTT
NA,TRBV12-3/TRBV12-4,NA,TRBJ2-4,CASSLSPGIQYF,TGTGCCAGCAGTTTAAGCCCAGGCATTCAGTACTTC
NA,TRBV7-2,few,TRBJ2-3,CASGPLRGHTDTQYF,TGTGCCAGCGGGCCTTTGAGGGGACACACAGATACGCAGTATTTT
TRBD1,TRBV6-5,NA,TRBJ1-5,CASRRLDRENQPQHF,TGTGCCAGCAGGAGACTTGACAGGGAAAACCAGCCCCAGCATTTT
TRBD2,TRBV24-1,NA,TRBJ2-3,CATSDRTRAGATTDTQYF,TGTGCCACCAGTGACCGGACTCGAGCGGGGGCCACCACAGATACGCAGTATTTT
NA,TRBV7-3,few,TRBJ1-1,CASSTRDQGKMNTEAFF,TGTGCCAGCAGCACTAGGGATCAGGGAAAAATGAACACTGAAGCTTTCTTT
NA,TRBV28,NA,TRBJ1-2,CASSRADRGATSYGYTF,TGTGCCAGCAGTCGGGCCGATCGGGGGGCAACTAGCTATGGCTACACCTTC
TRBD2,TRBV3-1,NA,TRBJ2-4,CASSRGGLAVAKNIQYF,TGTGCCAGCAGCCGAGGGGGACTAGCTGTAGCCAAAAACATTCAGTACTTC
NA,TRBV27,few,TRBJ1-5,CASSRRGDLSNQPQHF,TGTGCCAGCAGCCGCCGGGGAGACCTTAGCAATCAGCCCCAGCATTTT